These 6 T cell receptor beta chains originate from one sample sequenced in a study of blood T cell repertoires in COVID-19. Sequencing was performed with immunoSEQ multiplex PCR; in TCRdb, only in-frame clones are kept and a portion is missing. The sample holds around 330,000 clones, approximately 90% seen once. The sample consisted of peripheral blood. Receptor source: a woman in her forties or fifties with active or convalescent COVID-19.

This rearrangement joins TRBV2 to TRBJ1-5; TRBD1 matches 7 bases. The CDR3 length is 15 residues. Losses at the gene ends were 1 base for V and 6 bases for J; bases not matched to a gene: 6. Germline lookup yields CDR1 SNHLY and CDR2 FYNNEI. DNA of the CDR3: TGTGCCAGCAGTGAAGACAGGGGAACCGGTCAGCCCCAGCATTTT. This codes for CASSEDRGTGQPQHF.

The V call is TRBV27, the J call TRBJ2-3; 9 bases fit TRBD1. The ends lost 5 bases at V and 2 bases at J; junction bases unmatched: 5. The CDR3 covers 15 residues. Germline V gives CDR1 MNHEY, CDR2 SMNVEV (reference sequence). DNA for the CDR3: TGTGCCAGCAGTCCCCGGGACAGGGTCACAGATACGCAGTATTTT. Translating it yields CASSPRDRVTDTQYF.

The gene calls are TRBV28 and TRBJ1-6; D remains ambiguous. The V gene lost 2 bases and the J gene lost 4 bases, with 9 bases spanning the gap. This CDR3 comprises 15 residues. CDR1 is MDHEN, CDR2 SYDVKM, per germline. This CDR3 is CASSLEAGYNSPLHF. CDR3 nucleotides: TGTGCCAGCAGTTTAGAAGCGGGATATAATTCACCCCTCCACTTT.

Only one count was recorded for this clone. The chain recombines TRBV19 with TRBJ2-7; D remains unclear. Trimming removed 3 bases from V and 1 base from J, with 7 bases in between. This CDR3 contains 13 residues. From germline, CDR1 is LNHDA and CDR2 SQIVND (reference sequence). CDR3 sequence: CASSMGRSYEQYF. The CDR3 coding sequence is TGTGCCAGTAGTATGGGCAGGTCCTACGAGCAGTACTTC.

This clone occurred many times. The CDR3: CASREVAGAYEQYF. The CDR3 bases are TGTGCCAGCAGGGAGGTAGCGGGGGCCTACGAGCAGTACTTC. The rearrangement links TRBV6-6 to TRBJ2-7, with 9 bases that match TRBD2. The CDR3 consists of 14 residues. Trimming took 6 bases from V and 2 from J; bases not matched to a gene: 5. Germline V gives CDR1 MNHNY, CDR2 SVGAGI (reference sequence).

This chain joins TRBV5-1 and TRBJ1-1; 10 nucleotides line up with TRBD1. Germline lookup yields CDR1 SGHRS and CDR2 YFSETQ. CDR3 size: 14 residues. J was trimmed by 4 bases and V by 4 bases; bases with no gene match: 4. The CDR3 bases are TGCGCCAGCAGCCCTTGGGACAGGGGCACTGAAGCTTTCTTT. Amino acid sequence: CASSPWDRGTEAFF.